What follows are 8 T cell receptor beta chains derived from one specimen sequenced in a study of cytomegalovirus exposure and HLA in healthy donors. With 60 Vbeta and 13 Jbeta primers, the PCR was carried out. Only in-frame clones appear in the TCRdb table, and some are missing; sequencing was by immunoSEQ multiplex PCR. This table has about 140,000 clones, over 80% appearing once. Source material: PBMCs. These receptors were taken from a woman aged 25 to 45 in good health and CMV-seronegative.

This clone occurred a few times. The V and J genes are TRBV5-1 and TRBJ1-4; D unresolved. The CDR3 totals 16 residues. The V end was cut by 0 bases, the J end by 4 bases, with 13 bases between. CDR1 is SGHRS, CDR2 YFSETQ, per germline. This CDR3 reads CASSLAVEPGNEKLFF. CDR3 sequence (DNA): TGCGCCAGCAGCTTGGCCGTGGAGCCGGGTAATGAAAAACTGTTTTTT.

This clone has only a few counts. The chain joins TRBV5-4 to TRBJ1-1; a possible D gene is TRBD1 (5 bases). In germline, CDR1 is SGHNT, CDR2 YYREEE (reference sequence). The CDR3 runs 14 residues. Trimming stripped 4 bases from V and 1 base from J, with 11 bases between. The CDR3 reads CASSTRESNTEAFF. CDR3 sequence (DNA): TGTGCCAGCAGCACCAGGGAATCGAACACTGAAGCTTTCTTT.

This chain links TRBV6-4 with TRBJ1-2; the D gene is possibly TRBD1 (6 bases). V was pared by 3 bases and J by 1 base, with 6 bases between. The CDR3 contains 13 residues. The germline CDR1 and CDR2 sequences are MRHNA and SNTAGT. This CDR3 reads CASSEDSNYGYTF. Here the CDR3 DNA reads TGTGCCAGCAGTGAGGACAGTAACTATGGCTACACCTTC.

This clone is medium-sized within its sample. V gene TRBV6-1 combines with J gene TRBJ1-1; 10 bases line up with TRBD1. The germline V gene encodes CDR1 MNHNS and CDR2 SASEGT. The V and J ends lost 7 bases and 8 bases, in that order; junction bases with no gene match: 10. The CDR3 consists of 14 residues. The DNA for the CDR3 is TGTGCCAGCACATACCGGGACAGGGGTACGGAAGCTTTCTTT. Amino acid sequence: CASTYRDRGTEAFF.

The CDR3 spells CASSLAGNTEAFF. As DNA, the CDR3 is TGTGCCAGCAGCTTAGCTGGCAACACTGAAGCTTTCTTT. V usage is TRBV7-6 and J usage is TRBJ1-1; D unclear. There are 13 residues in the CDR3. With 0 bases removed from V and 2 bases from J, the gap between germline ends came to 4 bases. The germline V gene encodes CDR1 SGHVS and CDR2 FNYEAQ.

The chain uses TRBV19 and TRBJ2-2; 9 bases map to TRBD2. The length of the CDR3 is 15 residues. V was clipped by 3 bases and J by 4 bases; unmatched bases: 3. Per germline, CDR1 LNHDA and CDR2 SQIVND (reference sequence). CDR3 DNA: TGTGCCAGTAGTATCCTAGCGGGAATCACCGGGGAGCTGTTTTTT. This codes for CASSILAGITGELFF.

V and J are TRBV7-2 and TRBJ1-6; 9 bases line up with TRBD1. The CDR3 length is 18 residues. Losses at the gene ends were 1 base for V and 8 bases for J; bases not matched to a gene: 12. CDR1 and CDR2 (germline): SGHTA, FQGNSA. In DNA form, the CDR3 reads TGTGCCAGCAGCTTAGTAGTCAGCAGGACAGGGGTGGATTCACCCCTCCACTTT. It encodes CASSLVVSRTGVDSPLHF.

V and J are TRBV7-8 and TRBJ2-3; 8 nucleotides match TRBD2. CDR1 and CDR2 from the germline V gene are SGHVS and FQNEAQ. The trim removed 5 bases at V and 1 base at J, leaving 20 bases unmatched. CDR3 size: 20 residues. CDR3: CASSPTSGSIGFLGTDTQYF. CDR3 coding DNA: TGTGCCAGCAGCCCTACTAGCGGCTCGATCGGGTTCCTGGGCACAGATACGCAGTATTTT. The full variable domain, with the rest looked up from reference TRBV7-8 and TRBJ2-3, is GAGVSQSPRYKVAKRGQDVALRCDPISGHVSLFWYQQALGQGPEFLTYFQNEAQLDKSGLPSDRFFAERPEGSVSTLKIQRTQQEDSAVYLCASSPTSGSIGFLGTDTQYFGPGTRLTVL.